What follows is one TCR beta chain and its context. These data come from a study of control samples from healthy donors and cancer patients. Clones were sequenced by immunoSEQ multiplex PCR, and TCRdb holds only the in-frame ones, with some missing. The data contain about 86,000 clones, roughly 94% of them seen just once; the ten biggest clones take up 4.5% to 5.5%. Trimming pared 0 bases from V and 4 bases from J, leaving 16 bases between. CDR1 is SGHRS, CDR2 YFSETQ, per germline. The CDR3 spans 16 residues. The source is a woman younger than 30 in good health. The rearrangement links TRBV5-1 to TRBJ2-5; no clear D. Sequencing was carried out using blood. The CDR3 DNA reads TGCGCCAGCAGCTTGGTTAACACATGGGCGACAGAGACCCAGTACTTC. The encoded protein is CASSLVNTWATETQYF.